Following are 4 T cell receptor beta chains from one sample sequenced in a study of STAT3 mutations in large granular lymphocyte leukemia. Study outcomes and limitations: Every T-LGLL patient had at least one immunodominant TCRbeta clonotype.

Their specific antigens are unknown. The assay was immunoSEQ multiplex PCR, and TCRdb's table has in-frame clones only and misses some. This sample carries over 30,000 clones, about 88% of them seen once, and the ten largest clones take about 0.46%. The specimen sequenced was PBMCs. These receptors all come from a human donor with T large granular lymphocyte leukemia. Some clones in this sample may be carry-over from other donors' samples.

The gene calls are TRBV7-9 and TRBJ1-1, with D perhaps TRBD1 (6 bases). The CDR3 is made up of 13 amino acids. Germline assignment: CDR1 SEHNR and CDR2 FQNEAQ (reference sequence). Deletions cut 4 bases from V and 5 bases from J, with 11 bases between. CDR3 in amino acids: CASSYQGQTEAFF. CDR3 nucleotide sequence: TGTGCCAGCAGCTATCAAGGACAGACTGAAGCTTTCTTT.

This clone was observed a few times. This rearrangement joins TRBV29-1 to TRBJ1-1, with TRBD1 as a possible D gene (5 bases). V shed 7 bases and J shed 1 base, with 10 bases lying between them. Per germline, CDR1 SQVTM and CDR2 ANQGSEA. The CDR3 has 12 residues. CDR3 nucleotide sequence: TGCAGCGGCGGCAGGGCGAACACTGAAGCTTTCTTT. As protein: CSGGRANTEAFF.

This chain uses TRBV27 with TRBJ1-2; 8 bases agree with TRBD1. V shed 5 bases and J 3 bases; nucleotides not matched to a gene: 14. CDR1 is MNHEY and CDR2 is SMNVEV in the germline V gene (reference sequence). This CDR3 has 17 amino acids. CDR3 coding DNA: TGTGCCAGCAGTCCCTTCCACCTGGGACAGGCCGACTATGGCTACACCTTC. This encodes CASSPFHLGQADYGYTF.

The rearrangement uses TRBV7-9 and TRBJ1-1; D is uncertain. V was clipped by 3 bases and J by 7 bases, with 18 bases between them. The CDR3 extends over 15 amino acids. Germline CDR1 and CDR2: SEHNR and FQNEAQ (reference sequence). In nucleotides, the CDR3 is TGTGCCAGCAGCTTGGCGTCGCGTGGGAGGTATGAAGCTTTCTTT. It encodes CASSLASRGRYEAFF.